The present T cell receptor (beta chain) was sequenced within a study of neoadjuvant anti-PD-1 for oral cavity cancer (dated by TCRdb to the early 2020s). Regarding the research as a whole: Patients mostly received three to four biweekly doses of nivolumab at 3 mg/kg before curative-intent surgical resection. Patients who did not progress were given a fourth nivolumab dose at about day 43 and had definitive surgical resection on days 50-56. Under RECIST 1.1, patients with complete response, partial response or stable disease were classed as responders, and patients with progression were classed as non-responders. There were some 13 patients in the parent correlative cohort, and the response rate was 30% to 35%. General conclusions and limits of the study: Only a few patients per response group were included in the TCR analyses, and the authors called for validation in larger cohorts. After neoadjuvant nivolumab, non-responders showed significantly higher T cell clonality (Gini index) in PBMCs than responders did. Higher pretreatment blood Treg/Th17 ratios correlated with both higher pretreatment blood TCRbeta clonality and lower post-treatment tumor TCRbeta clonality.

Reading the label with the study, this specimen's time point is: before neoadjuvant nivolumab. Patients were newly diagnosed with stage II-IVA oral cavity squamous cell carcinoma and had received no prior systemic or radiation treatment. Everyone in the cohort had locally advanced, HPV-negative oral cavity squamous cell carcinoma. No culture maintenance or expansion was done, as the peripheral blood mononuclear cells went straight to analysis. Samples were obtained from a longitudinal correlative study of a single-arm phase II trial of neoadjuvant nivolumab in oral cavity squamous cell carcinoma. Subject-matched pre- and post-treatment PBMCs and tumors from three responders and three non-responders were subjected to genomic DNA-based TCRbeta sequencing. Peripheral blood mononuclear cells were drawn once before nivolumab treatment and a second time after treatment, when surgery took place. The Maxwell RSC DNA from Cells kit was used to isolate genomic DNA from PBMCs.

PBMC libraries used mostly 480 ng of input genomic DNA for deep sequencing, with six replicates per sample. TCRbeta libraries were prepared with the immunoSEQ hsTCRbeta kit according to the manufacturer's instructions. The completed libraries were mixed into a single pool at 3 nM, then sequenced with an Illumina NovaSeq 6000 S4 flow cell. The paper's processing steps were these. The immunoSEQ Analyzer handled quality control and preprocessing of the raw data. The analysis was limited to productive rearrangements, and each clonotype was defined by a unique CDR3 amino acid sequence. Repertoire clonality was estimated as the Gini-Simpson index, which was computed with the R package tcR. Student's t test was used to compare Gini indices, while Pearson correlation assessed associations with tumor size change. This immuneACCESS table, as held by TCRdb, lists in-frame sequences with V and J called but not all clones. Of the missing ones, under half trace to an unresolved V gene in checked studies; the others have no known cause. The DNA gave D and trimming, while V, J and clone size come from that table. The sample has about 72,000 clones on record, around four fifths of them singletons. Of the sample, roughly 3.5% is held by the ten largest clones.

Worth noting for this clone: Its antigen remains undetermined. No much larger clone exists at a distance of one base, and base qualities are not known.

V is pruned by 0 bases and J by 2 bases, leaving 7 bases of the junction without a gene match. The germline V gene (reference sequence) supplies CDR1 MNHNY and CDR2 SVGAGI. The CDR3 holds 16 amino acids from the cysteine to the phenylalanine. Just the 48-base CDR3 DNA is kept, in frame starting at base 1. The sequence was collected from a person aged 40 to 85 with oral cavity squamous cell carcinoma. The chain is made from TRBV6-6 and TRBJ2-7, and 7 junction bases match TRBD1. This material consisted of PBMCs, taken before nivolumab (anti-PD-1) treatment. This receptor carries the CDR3 CASSYSRTGNPYEQYF. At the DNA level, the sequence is TGTGCCAGCAGTTACTCGAGGACAGGTAACCCCTACGAGCAGTACTTC.